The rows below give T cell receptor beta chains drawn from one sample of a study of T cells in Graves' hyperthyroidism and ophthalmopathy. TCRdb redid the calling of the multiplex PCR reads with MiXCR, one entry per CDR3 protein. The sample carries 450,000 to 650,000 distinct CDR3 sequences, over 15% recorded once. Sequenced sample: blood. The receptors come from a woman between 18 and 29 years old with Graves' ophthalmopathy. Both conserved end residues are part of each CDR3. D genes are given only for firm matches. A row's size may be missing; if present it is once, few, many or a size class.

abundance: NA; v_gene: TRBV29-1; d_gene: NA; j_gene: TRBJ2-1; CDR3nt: TGCAGCGTTTCGACTAATTACAATGAGCAGTTCTTC; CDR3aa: CSVSTNYNEQFF
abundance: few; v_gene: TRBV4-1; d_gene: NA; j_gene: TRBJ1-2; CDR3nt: TGCGCCAGCAGCCAACCGATTTCCAACTATGGCTACACCTTC; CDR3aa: CASSQPISNYGYTF
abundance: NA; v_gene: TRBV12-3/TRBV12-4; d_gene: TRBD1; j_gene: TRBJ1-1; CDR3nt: TGTGCCAGCAAAAGGGACAGGGGGCGGACTGAAGCTTTCTTT; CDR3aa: CASKRDRGRTEAFF
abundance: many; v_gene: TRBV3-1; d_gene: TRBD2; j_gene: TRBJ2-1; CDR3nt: TGTGCCAGCAGCCAAGACTTCGGGAGGGCTAGCAATGAGCAGTTCTTC; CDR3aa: CASSQDFGRASNEQFF
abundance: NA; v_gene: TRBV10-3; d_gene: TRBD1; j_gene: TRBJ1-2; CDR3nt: TGTGCCACGGGACAGGAGGGCTACACCTTC; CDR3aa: CATGQEGYTF
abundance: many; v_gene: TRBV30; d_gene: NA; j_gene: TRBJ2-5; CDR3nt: TGTGCCTGGGATACCAGAGAGACCCAGTACTTC; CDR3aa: CAWDTRETQYF
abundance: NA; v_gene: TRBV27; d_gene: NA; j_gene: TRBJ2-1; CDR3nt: TGTGCCAGCAGTTTATCGATCACTAGGAGCTCCTACAATGAGCAGTTCTTC; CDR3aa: CASSLSITRSSYNEQFF
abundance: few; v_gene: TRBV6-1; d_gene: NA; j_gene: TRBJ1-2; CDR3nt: TGTGCCAGCAGTCACCCGACAGCCTTAAACTATGGCTACACCTTC; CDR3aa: CASSHPTALNYGYTF
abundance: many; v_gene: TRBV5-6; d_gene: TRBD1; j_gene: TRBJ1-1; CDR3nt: TGTGCCAGCAGCTCAGGGGGCGAGGACACTGAAGCTTTCTTT; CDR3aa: CASSSGGEDTEAFF
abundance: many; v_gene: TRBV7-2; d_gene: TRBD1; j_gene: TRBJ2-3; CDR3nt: TGTGCCAGCAGCCCTGACAGGGTTCAGGGTACGCAGTATTTT; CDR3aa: CASSPDRVQGTQYF
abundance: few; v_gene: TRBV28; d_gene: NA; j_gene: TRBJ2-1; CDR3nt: TGTGCCAGCAGCCTCTGGGGGCCCTCCTACAATGAGCAGTTCTTC; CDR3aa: CASSLWGPSYNEQFF
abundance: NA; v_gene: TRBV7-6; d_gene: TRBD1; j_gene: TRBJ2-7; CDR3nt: TGTGCCAGCAGCTCTAAGACAGGGTCTGGCGAGCAGTACTTC; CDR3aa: CASSSKTGSGEQYF
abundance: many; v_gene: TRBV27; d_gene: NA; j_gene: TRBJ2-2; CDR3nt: TGTGCCAGCAGTCCCCGAATTGGTGCGGCGGGCACCGGGGAGCTGTTTTTT; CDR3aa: CASSPRIGAAGTGELFF
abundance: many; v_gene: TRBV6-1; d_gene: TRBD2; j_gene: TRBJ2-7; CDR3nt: TGTGCCAGCAGTGAAGGGACTAGCGGGAGCTACGAGCAGTACTTC; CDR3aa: CASSEGTSGSYEQYF
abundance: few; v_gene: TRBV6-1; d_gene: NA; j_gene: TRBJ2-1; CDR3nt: TGTGCCAGCAGGGACAGACCGGATAATGAGCAGTTCTTC; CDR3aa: CASRDRPDNEQFF
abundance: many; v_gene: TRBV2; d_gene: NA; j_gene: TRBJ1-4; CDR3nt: TGTGCCAGCATCAGAAGGGGAGAAAAACTGTTTTTT; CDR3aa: CASIRRGEKLFF
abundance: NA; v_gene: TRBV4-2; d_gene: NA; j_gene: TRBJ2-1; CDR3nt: TGTGCCAGCAGCCAAGGTAAAAGCTCCTACAATGAGCAGTTCTTC; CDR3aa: CASSQGKSSYNEQFF
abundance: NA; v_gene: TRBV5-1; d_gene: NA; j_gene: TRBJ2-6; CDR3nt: TGCGCCAGCAGCCCGAGTGGAGACTCTGGGGCCAACGTCCTGACTTTC; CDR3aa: CASSPSGDSGANVLTF
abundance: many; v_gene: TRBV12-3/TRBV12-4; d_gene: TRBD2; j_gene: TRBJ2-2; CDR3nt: TGTGCCAGCACCCGTGCTGGACTAGCAGACACCGGGGAGCTGTTTTTT; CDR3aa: CASTRAGLADTGELFF
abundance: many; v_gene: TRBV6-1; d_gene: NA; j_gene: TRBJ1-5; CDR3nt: TGTGCCAGCAAGTCGCAGGGCTCCCAGCCCCAGCATTTT; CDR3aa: CASKSQGSQPQHF
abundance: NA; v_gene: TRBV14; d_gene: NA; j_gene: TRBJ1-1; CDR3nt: TGTGCCAGCAGCCAAGTGGGTATAGTCGGCCGACCTCATGAAGCTTTCTTT; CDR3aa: CASSQVGIVGRPHEAFF
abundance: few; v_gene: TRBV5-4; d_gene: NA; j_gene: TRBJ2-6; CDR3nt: TGTGCCAGCAGCTTTTCAGACAGCAGCTCTGGGGCCAACGTCCTGACTTTC; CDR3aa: CASSFSDSSSGANVLTF
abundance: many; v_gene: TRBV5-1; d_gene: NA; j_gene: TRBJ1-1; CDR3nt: TGCGCCAGCAGCTTGGGAGAGGGCCTAGGCACTGAAGCTTTCTTT; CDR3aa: CASSLGEGLGTEAFF
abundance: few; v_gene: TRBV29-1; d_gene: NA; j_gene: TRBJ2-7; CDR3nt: TGCAGCGTGGGATACGGGACGCACGAGCAGTACTTC; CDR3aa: CSVGYGTHEQYF
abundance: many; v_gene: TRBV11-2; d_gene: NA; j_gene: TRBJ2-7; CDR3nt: TGTGCCAGCAGCCAAGGTACTACTACCACGCAGTACTTC; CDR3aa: CASSQGTTTTQYF
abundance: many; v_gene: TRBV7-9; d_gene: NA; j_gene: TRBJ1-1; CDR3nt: TGTGCCAGCAGCTCGAATTGGGGACGGTGGAACACTGAAGCTTTCTTT; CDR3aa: CASSSNWGRWNTEAFF
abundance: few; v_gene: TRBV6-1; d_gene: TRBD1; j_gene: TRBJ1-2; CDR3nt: TGTGCCAGCAGCCCGCAAAGGACAGGTTACTATGGCTACACCTTC; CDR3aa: CASSPQRTGYYGYTF